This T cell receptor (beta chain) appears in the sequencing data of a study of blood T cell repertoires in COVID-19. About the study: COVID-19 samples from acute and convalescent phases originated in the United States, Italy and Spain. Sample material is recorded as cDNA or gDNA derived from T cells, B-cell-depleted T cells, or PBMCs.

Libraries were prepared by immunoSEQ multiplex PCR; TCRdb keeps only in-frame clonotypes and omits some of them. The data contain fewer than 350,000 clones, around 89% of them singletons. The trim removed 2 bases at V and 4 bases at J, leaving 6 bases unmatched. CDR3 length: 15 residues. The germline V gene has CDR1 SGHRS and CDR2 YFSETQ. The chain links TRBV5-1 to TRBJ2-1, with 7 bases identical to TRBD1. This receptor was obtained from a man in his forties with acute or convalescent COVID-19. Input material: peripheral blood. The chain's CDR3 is CASSFRDSVYNEQFF. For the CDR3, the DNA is TGCGCCAGCAGCTTCCGGGACAGTGTTTACAATGAGCAGTTCTTC.